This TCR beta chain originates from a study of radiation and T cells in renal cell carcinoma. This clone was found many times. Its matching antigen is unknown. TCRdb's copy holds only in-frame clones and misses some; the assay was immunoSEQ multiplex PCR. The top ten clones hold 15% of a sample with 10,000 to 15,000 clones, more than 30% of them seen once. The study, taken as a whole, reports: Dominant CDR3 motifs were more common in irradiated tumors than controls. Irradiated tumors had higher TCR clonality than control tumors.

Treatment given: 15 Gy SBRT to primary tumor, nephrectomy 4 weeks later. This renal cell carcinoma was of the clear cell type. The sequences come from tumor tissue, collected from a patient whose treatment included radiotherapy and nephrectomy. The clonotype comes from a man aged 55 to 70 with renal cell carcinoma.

The CDR3 DNA reads as TGTGCCAGTAGGAGGGACAGGGATTACTCTGGGGCCAACGTCCTGACTTTC. Translated, it gives CASRRDRDYSGANVLTF. The chain combines TRBV19 with TRBJ2-6; 9 bases line up with TRBD1. The CDR3 has 17 amino acids. From germline, CDR1 is LNHDA and CDR2 SQIVND (reference sequence). With V trimmed by 6 bases and J by 0 bases, 6 bases remained unmatched.